The 16 T cell receptor beta chains in this list originate from one sample, sequenced in a study of blood T cell repertoires in COVID-19. Assay used: immunoSEQ multiplex PCR; TCRdb lists only in-frame clones, some missing. The repertoire consists of roughly 250,000 clones, with 70% to 85% occurring once and the leading ten covering about 2%. Sequencing used peripheral blood. These receptors were obtained from a woman aged 80 or over with acute or convalescent COVID-19.

This chain joins TRBV7-2 and TRBJ2-4; TRBD2 matches 13 bases. CDR1 is SGHTA, CDR2 FQGNSA, per germline. The CDR3 loop spans 19 amino acids. Trimming at V came to 0 bases and at J to 3 bases, leaving 8 bases not matched to a gene. The CDR3 reads CASSLAPIGTSGDKNIQYF. The CDR3, as DNA: TGTGCCAGCAGCTTAGCCCCAATCGGGACTAGCGGGGACAAAAACATTCAGTACTTC. Supplemented by reference TRBV7-2 and TRBJ2-4, the full variable domain reads GAGVSQSPSNKVTEKGKDVELRCDPISGHTALYWYRQSLGQGLEFLIYFQGNSAPDKSGLPSDRFSAERTGGSVSTLTIQRTQQEDSAVYLCASSLAPIGTSGDKNIQYFGAGTRLSVL.

The V call is TRBV7-2, the J call TRBJ2-3; D is unclear. The CDR3 totals 15 residues. Germline V lookup: CDR1 SGHTA, CDR2 FQGNSA. Trimming took 5 bases from V and 2 from J, leaving 14 bases between them. CDR3 protein: CASSPVAQITDTQYF. Written as DNA, the CDR3 is TGTGCCAGCAGCCCCGTAGCCCAAATCACAGATACGCAGTATTTT.

The chain uses TRBV7-2 and TRBJ2-7, with 9 bases identical to TRBD1. Germline V gives CDR1 SGHTA, CDR2 FQGNSA. J lost 5 bases, V lost 7 bases, and 9 bases had no gene match. CDR3 size: 14 residues. The CDR3 sequence is CASTNRGRGDEQYF. Here the CDR3 DNA reads TGTGCCAGCACAAACAGGGGGCGCGGGGACGAGCAGTACTTC.

V is TRBV4-2 and J is TRBJ1-2; the D is unclear. Deletions cut 2 bases from V and 4 bases from J, with 5 bases between. The CDR3 loop spans 12 amino acids. Germline loops: CDR1 LGHNA, CDR2 YNFKEQ. This CDR3 reads CASSQQAYGYTF. The CDR3 DNA reads as TGTGCCAGCAGCCAACAGGCCTATGGCTACACCTTC.

This clone was found once. The chain carries TRBV9 and TRBJ2-1; 8 bases fit TRBD2. The V gene end was trimmed by 3 bases and the J gene end by 8 bases; junction bases not matched to a gene: 13. The CDR3 has 16 amino acids. In germline, CDR1 is SGDLS, CDR2 YYNGEE. CDR3 DNA sequence: TGTGCCAGCAGCGCGACCGGGACTAGGGGCTGGGATGAGCAGTTCTTC. It specifies CASSATGTRGWDEQFF. The complete variable domain, with remaining parts taken from reference TRBV9 and TRBJ2-1, reads DSGVTQTPKHLITATGQRVTLRCSPRSGDLSVYWYQQSLDQGLQFLIQYYNGEERAKGNILERFSAQQFPDLHSELNLSSLELGDSALYFCASSATGTRGWDEQFFGPGTRLTVL.

This clone was detected only once. The chain is built from TRBV5-1 and TRBJ2-3, with 9 positions matching TRBD1. V trimming: 5 bases; J trimming: 4 bases; junction bases outside the gene matches: 5. This CDR3 contains 14 residues. Germline assignment: CDR1 SGHRS and CDR2 YFSETQ. CDR3 coding DNA: TGCGCCAGCAGACAGGGACAGGGAGCAGATACGCAGTATTTT. Amino acid sequence: CASRQGQGADTQYF.

The rearrangement joins TRBV23-1 to TRBJ2-1; TRBD2 agrees at 8 bases. TRBV23-1 carries the ORF label, with uncertain function. V trimming: 9 bases; J trimming: 8 bases; junction bases outside the gene matches: 30. This CDR3 region has 20 residues. The CDR3 DNA reads TGCGCCAGAACTCTGAGCGTCCTACCTTCCCCGGGACTAGAAGTGGATGAGCAGTTCTTC. It codes for CARTLSVLPSPGLEVDEQFF.

CDR3 residues: CASSPLAYQETQYF. The CDR3 coding sequence is TGTGCCAGCAGCCCACTAGCGTACCAAGAGACCCAGTACTTC. V gene TRBV14 combines with J gene TRBJ2-5; the match to TRBD2 covers 7 bases. From germline, CDR1 is SGHDN and CDR2 FVKESK. CDR3 size: 14 residues. V trimming: 4 bases; J trimming: 0 bases; junction bases outside the gene matches: 2.

The chain carries TRBV5-6 and TRBJ2-7, with 7 bases aligning to TRBD2. This CDR3 has 14 residues. With 1 base clipped from V and 3 bases from J, the junction kept 4 bases outside the gene matches. The germline CDR1 and CDR2 sequences are SGHDT and YYEEEE. The CDR3 DNA reads TGTGCCAGCAGCTTGTGGGAGGGTTACTACGAGCAGTACTTC. It yields the protein CASSLWEGYYEQYF.

The chain is built from TRBV7-2 and TRBJ2-1, with 12 bases fitting TRBD2. The CDR3 is made up of 17 amino acids. The junction had 10 bases not matched to a gene; V was cut back by 1 base and J by 9 bases. Germline assignment: CDR1 SGHTA and CDR2 FQGNSA. The DNA of the CDR3 is TGTGCCAGCAGCTTAGGCCGACTAGCGGGAGCCTCCGGTGAGCAGTTCTTC. The encoded protein is CASSLGRLAGASGEQFF.

J is TRBJ2-2 and V is TRBV11-2, with 7 bases that match TRBD2. Unmatched junction bases numbered 10, after V lost 5 bases and J lost 7 bases. This CDR3 has 15 residues. Germline assignment: CDR1 SGHAT and CDR2 FQNNGV. The CDR3 region has the DNA TGTGCCAGCAGCACCAGGGCGCTAGCGGTCGGGGAGCTGTTTTTT. Translation gives CASSTRALAVGELFF.

The chain joins TRBV18 to TRBJ2-7; the D gene is possibly TRBD2 (6 bases). Germline V gene data show CDR1 as KGHSH and CDR2 as LQKENI. Trimming took 1 base from V and 5 from J, leaving 15 bases between them. The CDR3 length is 15 residues. Here the CDR3 reads CASSPLGRGDNEQYF. The CDR3 coding sequence is TGTGCCAGCTCACCACTGGGGCGGGGAGATAACGAGCAGTACTTC.

This chain links TRBV7-3 with TRBJ2-7; perhaps TRBD2 as D (5 bases). The CDR3 has 13 amino acids. Germline values: CDR1 SGHTA, CDR2 FQGTGA. Between the trimmed V and J ends, which lost 1 base and 6 bases, there was a span of 10 bases. The CDR3 DNA reads as TGTGCCAGCAGCTTAAGAGGGAGAGGCGAGCAGTACTTC. Translated: CASSLRGRGEQYF.

The chain combines TRBV25-1 with TRBJ2-4; weak D call: TRBD1 (6 bases). Per the germline V gene, CDR1 is MGHDK and CDR2 is SYGVNS. V was shortened by 5 bases and J by 6 bases, with 8 bases between the two germline ends. The CDR3 extends over 12 amino acids. The DNA of the CDR3 is TGTGCCAGCAGTACAGGGATAAACATTCAGTACTTC. It translates to CASSTGINIQYF.

This chain connects TRBV10-2 to TRBJ2-1; TRBD2 matches 10 bases. CDR1 WSHSY and CDR2 SAAADI come from the germline V gene. This CDR3 comprises 16 residues. The V segment lost 4 bases and the J segment 0 bases; nucleotides outside the gene matches: 3. The CDR3 region is CASSVASGSSYNEQFF. CDR3 sequence (DNA): TGCGCCAGCAGTGTGGCTAGCGGGAGCTCCTACAATGAGCAGTTCTTC.

The CDR3 bases are TGTGCCAGCTCACCTAGCGGGGTCCAAGAGACCCAGTACTTC. Its translation is CASSPSGVQETQYF. The V and J genes are TRBV18 and TRBJ2-5, with TRBD2 identical over 8 bases. From germline, CDR1 is KGHSH and CDR2 LQKENI. The ends lost 3 bases at V and 1 base at J; junction bases unmatched: 1. This CDR3 has 14 amino acids.